The TCR beta chain under discussion was sequenced for a study of T-cell memory formation after mild COVID-19. Study-wide context: Most TCR clusters belonged to a single donor. Study-level results: While clones contracting from day 15 to 85 were balanced between CD4 and CD8, later expanders leaned CD4+. Second-wave clones peaking on day 37 lacked confirmed SARS-CoV-2 specificity. CD4+ clones that contracted lay mainly in CM and EM; CD8+ ones lay in EMRA.

As concerns this clonotype: Its antigen is not identified.

MiXCR was run by TCRdb on the 5' RACE reads, yielding one entry per CDR3 protein. Here the sample spans about 240,000 distinct CDR3 sequences, 8% to 10% being singletons. CDR3 length equals 13 residues. V was pared by 4 bases and J by 5 bases, with 11 bases between. This rearrangement joins TRBV12-3 or TRBV12-4 to TRBJ2-5; tentative D call: TRBD2 (6 bases). What was sequenced was PBMCs or a T cell subset sorted from them (not recorded which). The TCR comes from a man between 18 and 29 years old who had mild COVID-19 (a few samples of this study predate the infection). Cell type and time point are not known. CDR3 sequence: CASSSGTPETQYF. The CDR3 DNA reads TGTGCCAGCAGTTCAGGGACTCCTGAGACCCAGTACTTC.